This entry lists 2 T cell receptor beta chains sequenced from one sample in a study of T cell repertoires in cytomegalovirus infection. Their antigen targets remain unknown. TCRdb independently ran MiXCR on the reads; one entry per CDR3 protein. The repertoire holds roughly 500,000 distinct CDR3 sequences, with 25% to 35% as singletons. Here the sequenced sample was cultured PBMCs, taken from culture after CMV antigen stimulation. All receptors derive from a human donor in good health (CMV status not recorded). Some clones in this sample may be carry-over from other donors' samples.

The chain is built from TRBV6-2 or TRBV6-3 and TRBJ2-5; 7 nucleotides agree with TRBD2. Germline V CDR1 and CDR2: MNHEY, SVGEGT. The J segment lost 0 bases and the V segment lost 3 bases, leaving 7 bases of the junction unmatched. This CDR3 is 16 amino acids long. This CDR3 is CASSYSAGRHQETQYF. DNA for the CDR3: TGTGCCAGCAGTTATTCAGCGGGGAGGCACCAAGAGACCCAGTACTTC.

This clonotype was seen many times. This chain links TRBV7-2 with TRBJ2-6; no clear D gene. Trimming took off 5 bases at V and 5 bases at J, with 7 bases between the two ends. The CDR3 has 13 amino acids. Germline V gives CDR1 SGHTA, CDR2 FQGNSA. CDR3 amino acids: CASSTRRANVLTF. The DNA for the CDR3 is TGTGCCAGCAGCACCCGGCGGGCCAACGTCCTGACTTTC.